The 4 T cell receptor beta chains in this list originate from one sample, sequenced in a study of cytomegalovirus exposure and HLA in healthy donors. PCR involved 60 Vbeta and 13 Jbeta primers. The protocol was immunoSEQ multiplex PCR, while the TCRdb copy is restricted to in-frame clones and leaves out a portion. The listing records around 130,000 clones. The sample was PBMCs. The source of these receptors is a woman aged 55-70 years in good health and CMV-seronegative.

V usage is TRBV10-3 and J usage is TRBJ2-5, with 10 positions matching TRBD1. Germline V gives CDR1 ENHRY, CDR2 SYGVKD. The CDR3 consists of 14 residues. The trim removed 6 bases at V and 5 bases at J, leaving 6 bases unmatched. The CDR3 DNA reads TGTGCCATCAGGGAGACAGGGGGCCGGGAGACCCAGTACTTC. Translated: CAIRETGGRETQYF.

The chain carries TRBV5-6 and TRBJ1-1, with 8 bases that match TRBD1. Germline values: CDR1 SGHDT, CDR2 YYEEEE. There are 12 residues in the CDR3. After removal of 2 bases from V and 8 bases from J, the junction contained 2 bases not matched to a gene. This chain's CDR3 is CASSLWTGEAFF. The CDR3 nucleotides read TGTGCCAGCAGCTTATGGACAGGGGAAGCTTTCTTT. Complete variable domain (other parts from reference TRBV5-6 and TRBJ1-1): DAGVTQSPTHLIKTRGQQVTLRCSPKSGHDTVSWYQQALGQGPQFIFQYYEEEERQRGNFPDRFSGHQFPNYSSELNVNALLLGDSALYLCASSLWTGEAFFGQGTRLTVV.

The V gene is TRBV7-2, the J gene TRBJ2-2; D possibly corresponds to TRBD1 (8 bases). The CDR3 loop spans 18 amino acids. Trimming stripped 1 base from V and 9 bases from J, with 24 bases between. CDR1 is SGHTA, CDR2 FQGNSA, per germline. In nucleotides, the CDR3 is TGTGCCAGCAGCTTAGTGGGCCTAGGACAGGGCGGGGGATGGGAGCTGTTTTTT. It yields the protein CASSLVGLGQGGGWELFF.

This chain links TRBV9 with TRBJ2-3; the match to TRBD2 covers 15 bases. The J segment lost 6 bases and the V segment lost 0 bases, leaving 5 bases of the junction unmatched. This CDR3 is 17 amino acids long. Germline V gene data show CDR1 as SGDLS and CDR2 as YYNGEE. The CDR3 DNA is TGTGCCAGCAGCGTAGACGGACTAGCGGGGGGGCTGGATACGCAGTATTTT. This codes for CASSVDGLAGGLDTQYF.